Following are 19 T cell receptor beta chains from one sample sequenced in a study of T cells in Graves' hyperthyroidism and ophthalmopathy. From RNA transcripts, TCR beta CDR3 regions were amplified. HTBI primers drove first-round RT-PCR of the TCR CDR3. One entry per CDR3 protein results from TCRdb running MiXCR on the multiplex PCR reads. This table has hundreds of thousands of distinct CDR3 sequences, approximately 25% appearing once. The sample consisted of blood. The receptor source for this set is a woman in her twenties or thirties with Graves' ophthalmopathy.

This chain connects TRBV2 to TRBJ1-6; TRBD1 aligns across 7 bases. CDR1 is SNHLY and CDR2 is FYNNEI in the germline V gene. The CDR3 sequence is 17 residues long. Trimming removed 6 bases from V and 4 bases from J; junction bases left unmatched: 12. Here the CDR3 reads CASRKRQGIWYNSPLHF. The CDR3 DNA reads TGTGCCAGCAGAAAAAGACAGGGTATCTGGTATAATTCACCCCTCCACTTT.

Many counts were recorded for this clonotype. The V gene is TRBV29-1, the J gene TRBJ2-7; 7 bases agree with TRBD2. CDR1 and CDR2 (germline): SQVTM, ANQGSEA. V lost 6 bases to trimming and J lost 5 bases; unmatched junction nucleotides: 10. This CDR3 has 13 residues. The CDR3 coding sequence is TGCAGCGTGGCGGACGGGAGGTGGGACGAGCAGTACTTC. It translates to CSVADGRWDEQYF.

This clonotype was counted many times. This sequence joins TRBV7-9 and TRBJ2-7; D ambiguous. Trimming took off 0 bases at V and 7 bases at J, with 4 bases between the two ends. Germline CDR1 reads SEHNR; CDR2 reads FQNEAQ (reference sequence). The CDR3 has 11 amino acids. The CDR3 sequence: CASSLAQEQYF. CDR3 coding DNA: TGTGCCAGCAGCTTAGCGCAAGAGCAGTACTTC.

On this clonotype itself: This clone may be a read error of a much larger clone one base away. The V call is TRBV29-1, the J call TRBJ1-1; D might be TRBD1 (5 bases). In germline, CDR1 is SQVTM, CDR2 ANQGSEA. The CDR3 is made up of 11 amino acids. CDR3 sequence (DNA): TGCAGCGTTGTGGGGGGACCTGAATCTTTCTTT. It encodes CSVVGGPESFF.

This chain connects TRBV7-6 to TRBJ2-5, with 9 bases matching TRBD2. V lost 3 bases, J lost 3 bases, and 5 bases stayed unmatched. The CDR3 has 15 residues. The V gene's germline CDR1 is SGHVS and CDR2 FNYEAQ. For the CDR3, the DNA is TGTGCCAGCAGCTTCACTAGCGGGCAAAAAGAGACCCAGTACTTC. Translated: CASSFTSGQKETQYF.

In its sample, this clonotype was seen many times. CDR3 region: CASRGPGQGKTYEQYF. The CDR3 nucleotides read TGCGCCAGCAGAGGCCCCGGACAGGGGAAAACCTACGAGCAGTACTTC. The J gene is TRBJ2-7, the V gene TRBV10-2; TRBD1 aligns across 9 bases. Germline CDR1 and CDR2: WSHSY and SAAADI. There are 16 residues in the CDR3. With V trimmed by 6 bases and J by 2 bases, 11 bases remained unmatched.

This rearrangement joins TRBV6-2 or TRBV6-3 to TRBJ2-5, with D perhaps TRBD2 (5 bases). CDR1 is MNHEY, CDR2 SVGEGT, per germline. The V and J ends lost 7 bases and 1 base respectively, with 10 bases between them. The CDR3 covers 13 residues. The CDR3 bases are TGTGCCAGCATACGCGAGGGCCAAGAGACCCAGTACTTC. It codes for CASIREGQETQYF.

The V and J genes are TRBV27 and TRBJ1-6; 7 bases align to TRBD1. The CDR3 covers 13 residues. The J segment lost 7 bases and the V segment lost 7 bases, leaving 4 bases of the junction unmatched. Germline lookup yields CDR1 MNHEY and CDR2 SMNVEV (reference sequence). CDR3 amino acids: CASKVQGNSPLHF. The CDR3 DNA is TGTGCCAGCAAGGTACAGGGGAATTCACCCCTCCACTTT.

This chain connects TRBV6-1 to TRBJ2-2; 7 bases are a match to TRBD1. This CDR3 is 15 amino acids long. Germline V gives CDR1 MNHNS, CDR2 SASEGT. The J segment lost 5 bases and the V segment lost 7 bases, leaving 10 bases of the junction unmatched. The CDR3, as DNA: TGTGCCAGCATCACAGACAGGGTTGAGACCGGGGAGCTGTTTTTT. Amino acids: CASITDRVETGELFF.

This clonotype has more than one count but fewer than ten. This chain links TRBV7-2 with TRBJ1-1, with 7 bases lining up with TRBD1. V shed 1 base and J 3 bases; nucleotides not matched to a gene: 2. This CDR3 contains 14 residues. Germline V gene data show CDR1 as SGHTA and CDR2 as FQGNSA. CDR3: CASSLGDSYTEAFF. In nucleotides, the CDR3 is TGTGCCAGCAGCTTAGGGGACAGTTACACTGAAGCTTTCTTT.

This clonotype turned up a few times. The chain couples TRBV4-1 to TRBJ2-7; D could derive from TRBD1 or TRBD2 (5 bases each). CDR1 is MGHRA, CDR2 YSYEKL, per germline. This CDR3 contains 14 residues. Trimming removed 4 bases at V and 6 bases at J, with 16 bases between. CDR3 in DNA: TGCGCCAGCAGCCCAAGCAGGGAGTACCCCGAGCAGTACTTC. Protein product: CASSPSREYPEQYF.

At least ten counts were recorded for this clonotype. This chain joins TRBV12-3 or TRBV12-4 and TRBJ1-1, with unresolved D. CDR3 length: 14 residues. V was pared by 6 bases and J by 1 base, with 12 bases between. The CDR3 coding sequence is TGTGCCAGCAGGACCAGGACGGCGAACACTGAAGCTTTCTTT. Encoded protein: CASRTRTANTEAFF.

Turning to this clonotype: The missing conserved phenylalanine or tryptophan at the end of this CDR3 makes a read error likely. This chain links TRBV19 with TRBJ1-2; 10 bases match TRBD1. CDR3 length: 13 residues. Germline V gene data show CDR1 as LNHDA and CDR2 as SQIVND (reference sequence). The V segment lost 10 bases and the J segment 3 bases; nucleotides outside the gene matches: 5. CDR3 sequence: CATHGQGDYGYTY. In DNA form, the CDR3 reads TGTGCCACCCACGGACAGGGGGACTATGGCTACACCTAC.

The genes are TRBV2 and TRBJ2-7; 9 bases are a match to TRBD2. The CDR3 runs 14 residues. Trimming removed 4 bases from V and 3 bases from J; junction bases left unmatched: 4. Germline assignment: CDR1 SNHLY and CDR2 FYNNEI. The CDR3 nucleotides read TGTGCCAGCAGTGGTACTAGCGGGTACTACGAGCAGTACTTC. It is translated as CASSGTSGYYEQYF.

This clonotype came up many times. This sequence joins TRBV12-3 or TRBV12-4 and TRBJ2-7; TRBD1 matches 11 bases. Trimming at V came to 4 bases and at J to 2 bases, leaving 4 bases not matched to a gene. This CDR3 is 15 amino acids long. As DNA, the CDR3 is TGTGCCAGCAGTTCCCAGGACAGGGGGCCCTACGAGCAGTACTTC. Amino acid sequence: CASSSQDRGPYEQYF.

V usage is TRBV3-1 and J usage is TRBJ1-2; D unresolved. The CDR3 is made up of 11 amino acids. Trimming pared 3 bases from V and 10 bases from J, leaving 9 bases between. In germline, CDR1 is LGHDT, CDR2 YNNKEL (reference sequence). The CDR3 bases are TGTGCCAGCAGCCATGTGTCTGACTACACCTTC. This sequence encodes CASSHVSDYTF.

The table lists this clonotype with a few counts. J is TRBJ1-1 and V is TRBV20-1; tentatively, D is TRBD1 (5 bases). Germline loops: CDR1 DFQATT, CDR2 SNEGSKA (reference sequence). The CDR3 covers 13 residues. V lost 5 bases, J lost 2 bases, and 12 bases lay in between. The CDR3 loop reads CSAFQGLNTEAFF. The DNA for the CDR3 is TGCAGTGCTTTCCAGGGATTAAACACTGAAGCTTTCTTT.

This clonotype was counted at least ten times. This chain connects TRBV11-1 to TRBJ1-2, with a possible D match to TRBD1 (6 bases). The V gene lost 6 bases and the J gene lost 6 bases, with 26 bases spanning the gap. The V gene's germline CDR1 is SGHAT and CDR2 FQDESV (reference sequence). The CDR3 totals 17 residues. Written as DNA, the CDR3 is TGTGCCAGCAGTCTCCCCGCAGGGGCCTCACGCAATCATGGCTACACCTTC. Translated: CASSLPAGASRNHGYTF. The full variable domain, rest sourced from reference TRBV11-1 and TRBJ1-2, is EAEVAQSPRYKITEKSQAVAFWCDPISGHATLYWYRQILGQGPELLVQFQDESVVDDSQLPKDRFSAERLKGVDSTLKIQPAELGDSAMYLCASSLPAGASRNHGYTFGSGTRLTVV.

The rearrangement uses TRBV12-3 or TRBV12-4 and TRBJ1-6; D uncertain. The CDR3 is 13 residues long. V was shortened by 1 base and J by 9 bases, with 7 bases between the two germline ends. The CDR3: CASSLGKPSPLHF. CDR3 coding DNA: TGTGCCAGCAGTTTAGGGAAGCCTTCACCCCTCCACTTT.